The clone carrying this TCR beta chain showed up many times. Its antigen is currently unknown. CDR3 size: 14 residues. V lost 6 bases, J lost 2 bases, and 6 bases stayed unmatched. CDR1 is SGHNT and CDR2 is YYREEE in the germline V gene (reference sequence). The sample originates from a study of T cell repertoires in cytomegalovirus infection. MiXCR was run by TCRdb on the reads, yielding one entry per CDR3 protein. The sample shows 550,000 to 850,000 distinct CDR3 sequences, 30% to 40% of them seen only once. Findings and caveats of the study: The ex vivo response showed dominance by HLA-C-restricted CMV-specific TCR beta clonotypes.

This specimen consisted of cultured PBMCs, obtained from culture after CMV antigen stimulation. The TCR was taken from a human donor in good health (CMV status not recorded). Some clones in this sample may be carry-over from other donors' samples. The rearrangement joins TRBV5-4 to TRBJ2-3; TRBD2 matches 7 bases. The CDR3 loop is CASTAGENTDTQYF. The CDR3 DNA reads TGTGCCAGCACCGCGGGAGAAAACACAGATACGCAGTATTTT.